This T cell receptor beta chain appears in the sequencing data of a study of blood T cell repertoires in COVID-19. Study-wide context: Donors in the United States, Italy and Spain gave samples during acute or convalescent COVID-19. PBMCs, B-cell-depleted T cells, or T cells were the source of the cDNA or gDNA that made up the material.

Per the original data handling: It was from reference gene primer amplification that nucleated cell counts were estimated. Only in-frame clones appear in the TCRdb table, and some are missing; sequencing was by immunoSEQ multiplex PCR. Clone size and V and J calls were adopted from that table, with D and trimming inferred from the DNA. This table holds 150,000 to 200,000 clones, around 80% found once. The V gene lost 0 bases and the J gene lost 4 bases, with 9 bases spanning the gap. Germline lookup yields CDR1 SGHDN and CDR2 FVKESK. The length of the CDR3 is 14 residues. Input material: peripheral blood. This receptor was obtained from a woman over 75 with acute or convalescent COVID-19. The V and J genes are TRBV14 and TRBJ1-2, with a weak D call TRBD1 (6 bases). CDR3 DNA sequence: TGTGCCAGCAGCCAAGATCGGGGGGCCTATGGCTACACCTTC. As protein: CASSQDRGAYGYTF. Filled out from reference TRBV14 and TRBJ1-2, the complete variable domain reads EAGVTQFPSHSVIEKGQTVTLRCDPISGHDNLYWYRRVMGKEIKFLLHFVKESKQDESGMPNNRFLAERTGGTYSTLKVQPAELEDSGVYFCASSQDRGAYGYTFGSGTRLTVV.